The following is a T cell receptor (beta chain) sequence with its context. Its antigen is as yet unknown. PCR involved 60 Vbeta and 13 Jbeta primers. The protocol was immunoSEQ multiplex PCR, while the TCRdb copy is restricted to in-frame clones and leaves out a portion. The sample includes about 140,000 clones, approximately 71% seen only once; the top ten take 10%. The data are from a study of cytomegalovirus exposure and HLA in healthy donors. Study-level results: Reportedly, diagnosis of cytomegalovirus status by the classifier showed high specificity and sensitivity. What TCR beta sequences reportedly achieved was accurate prediction of HLA-A and HLA-B alleles in most subjects. Later analysis suggested most CMV-associated TCR beta chains were HLA-restricted. The study dropped some indistinguishable V segments, TRBV6-2 and TRBV6-3 among them.

This CDR3 comprises 15 residues. The germline V gene has CDR1 SNHLY and CDR2 FYNNEI. Unmatched junction bases numbered 4, after V lost 6 bases and J lost 0 bases. The clonotype originates from a man aged 30 to 39 in good health and CMV-seropositive. The gene calls are TRBV2 and TRBJ2-2; TRBD1 aligns across 7 bases. The sample comprised PBMCs. This CDR3 is CASRPGTANTGELFF. Written as DNA, the CDR3 is TGTGCCAGCAGACCCGGGACAGCGAACACCGGGGAGCTGTTTTTT.